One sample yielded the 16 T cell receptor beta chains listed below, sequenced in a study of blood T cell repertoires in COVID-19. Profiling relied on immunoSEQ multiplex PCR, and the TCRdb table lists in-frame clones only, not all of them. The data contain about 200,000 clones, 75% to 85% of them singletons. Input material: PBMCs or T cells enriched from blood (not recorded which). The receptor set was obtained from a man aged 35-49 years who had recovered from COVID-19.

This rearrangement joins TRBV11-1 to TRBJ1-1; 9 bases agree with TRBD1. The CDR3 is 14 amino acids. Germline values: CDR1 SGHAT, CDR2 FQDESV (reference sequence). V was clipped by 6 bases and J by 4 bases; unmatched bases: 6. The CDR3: CASSFATGGTEAFF. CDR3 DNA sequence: TGTGCCAGCAGTTTTGCGACAGGGGGCACTGAAGCTTTCTTT.

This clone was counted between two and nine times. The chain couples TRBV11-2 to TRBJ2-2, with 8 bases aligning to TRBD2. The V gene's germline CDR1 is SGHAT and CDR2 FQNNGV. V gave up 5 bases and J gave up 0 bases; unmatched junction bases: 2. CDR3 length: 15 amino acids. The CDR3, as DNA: TGTGCCAGCAGCCTTAGCGGGACGAACACCGGGGAGCTGTTTTTT. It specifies CASSLSGTNTGELFF.

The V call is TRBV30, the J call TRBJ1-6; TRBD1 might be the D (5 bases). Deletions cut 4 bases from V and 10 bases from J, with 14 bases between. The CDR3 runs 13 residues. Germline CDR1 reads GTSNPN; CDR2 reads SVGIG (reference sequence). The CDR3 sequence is CAWMEQGNSPLHF. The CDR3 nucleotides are TGTGCCTGGATGGAGCAGGGTAACTCACCCCTCCACTTT.

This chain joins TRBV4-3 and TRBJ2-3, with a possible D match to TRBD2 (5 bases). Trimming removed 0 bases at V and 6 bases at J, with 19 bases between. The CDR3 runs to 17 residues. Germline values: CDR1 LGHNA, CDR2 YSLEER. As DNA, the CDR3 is TGCGCCAGCAGCCAAGATTTGGCTCGGGGAGAAGCGGATACGCAGTATTTT. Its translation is CASSQDLARGEADTQYF.

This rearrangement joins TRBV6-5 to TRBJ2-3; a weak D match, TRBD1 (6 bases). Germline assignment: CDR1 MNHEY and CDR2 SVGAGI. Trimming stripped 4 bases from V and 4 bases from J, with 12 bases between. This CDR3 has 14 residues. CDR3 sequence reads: CASSLQGRADTQYF. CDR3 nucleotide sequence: TGTGCCAGCAGTTTACAGGGAAGAGCAGATACGCAGTATTTT.

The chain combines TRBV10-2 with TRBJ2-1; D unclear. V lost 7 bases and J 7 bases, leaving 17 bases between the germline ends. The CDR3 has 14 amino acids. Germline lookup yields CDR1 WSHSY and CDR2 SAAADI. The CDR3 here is CASTKKPEANEQFF. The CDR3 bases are TGCGCCAGCACCAAAAAACCAGAGGCGAATGAGCAGTTCTTC.

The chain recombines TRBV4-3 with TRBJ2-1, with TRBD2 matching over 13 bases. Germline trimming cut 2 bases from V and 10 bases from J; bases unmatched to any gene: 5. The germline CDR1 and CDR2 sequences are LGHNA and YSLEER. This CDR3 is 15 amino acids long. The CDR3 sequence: CASSQRLAGGNEQFF. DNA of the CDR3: TGCGCCAGCAGCCAAAGACTAGCGGGAGGTAACGAGCAGTTCTTC.

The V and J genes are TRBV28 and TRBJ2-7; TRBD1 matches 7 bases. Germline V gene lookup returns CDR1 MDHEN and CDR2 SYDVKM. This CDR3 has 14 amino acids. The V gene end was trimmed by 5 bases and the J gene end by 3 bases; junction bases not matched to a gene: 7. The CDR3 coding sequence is TGTGCCAGCAGTCAACCGGGACAGATCTACGAGCAGTACTTC. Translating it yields CASSQPGQIYEQYF.

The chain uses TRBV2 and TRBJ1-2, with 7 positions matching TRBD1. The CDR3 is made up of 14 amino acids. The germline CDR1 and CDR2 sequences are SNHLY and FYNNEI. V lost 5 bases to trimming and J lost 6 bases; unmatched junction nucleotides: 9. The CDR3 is CASSPTTGTDGYTF. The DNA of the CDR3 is TGTGCCAGCAGTCCTACCACCGGGACAGATGGCTACACCTTC.

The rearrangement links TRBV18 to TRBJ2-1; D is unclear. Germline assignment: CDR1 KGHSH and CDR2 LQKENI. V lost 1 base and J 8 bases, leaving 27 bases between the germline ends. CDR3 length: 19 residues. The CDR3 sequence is CASSPLPQLMVKRTDEQFF. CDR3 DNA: TGTGCCAGCTCACCACTCCCCCAACTAATGGTAAAGAGAACCGATGAGCAGTTCTTC.

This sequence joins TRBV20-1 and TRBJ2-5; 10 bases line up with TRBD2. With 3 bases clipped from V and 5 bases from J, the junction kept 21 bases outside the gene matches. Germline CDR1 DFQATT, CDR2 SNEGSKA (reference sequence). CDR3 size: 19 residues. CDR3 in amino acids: CSASGPWLAGAGVYETQYF. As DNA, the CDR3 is TGCAGTGCTAGTGGGCCTTGGCTAGCGGGAGCTGGAGTTTACGAGACCCAGTACTTC.

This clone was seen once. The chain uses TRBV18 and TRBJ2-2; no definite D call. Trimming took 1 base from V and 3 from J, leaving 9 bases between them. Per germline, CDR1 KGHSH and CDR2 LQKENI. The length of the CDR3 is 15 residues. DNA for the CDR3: TGTGCCAGCTCACCACAGCCCGACTACACCGGGGAGCTGTTTTTT. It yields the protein CASSPQPDYTGELFF.

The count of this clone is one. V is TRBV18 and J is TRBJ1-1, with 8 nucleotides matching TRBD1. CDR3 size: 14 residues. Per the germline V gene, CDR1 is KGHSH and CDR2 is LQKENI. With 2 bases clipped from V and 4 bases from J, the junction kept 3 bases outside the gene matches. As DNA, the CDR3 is TGTGCCAGCTCACCAGGCAGGGGGCCCACTGAAGCTTTCTTT. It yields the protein CASSPGRGPTEAFF.

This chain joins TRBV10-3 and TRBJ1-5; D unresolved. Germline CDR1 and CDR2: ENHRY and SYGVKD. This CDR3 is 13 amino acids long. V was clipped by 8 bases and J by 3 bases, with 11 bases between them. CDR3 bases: TGTGCCATCGAGCCGGGTCCCAATCAGCCCCAGCATTTT. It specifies CAIEPGPNQPQHF.

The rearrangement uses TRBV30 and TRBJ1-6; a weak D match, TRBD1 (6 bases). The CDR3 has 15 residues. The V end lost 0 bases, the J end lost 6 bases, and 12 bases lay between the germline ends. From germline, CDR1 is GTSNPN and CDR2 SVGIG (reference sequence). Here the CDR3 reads CAWSVEGHLNSPLHF. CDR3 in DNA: TGTGCCTGGAGTGTAGAGGGACACCTTAATTCACCCCTCCACTTT.

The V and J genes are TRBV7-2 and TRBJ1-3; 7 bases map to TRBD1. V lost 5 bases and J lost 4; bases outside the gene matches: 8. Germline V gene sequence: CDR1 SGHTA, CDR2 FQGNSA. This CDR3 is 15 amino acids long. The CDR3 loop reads CASSQRTGEGNTIYF. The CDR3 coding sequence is TGTGCCAGCAGCCAGCGGACAGGTGAAGGAAACACCATATATTTT.